What follows are 12 T cell receptor beta chains derived from one specimen sequenced in a study of OX40 agonist ivuxolimab in advanced cancers. The protocol was immunoSEQ multiplex PCR, while the TCRdb copy is restricted to in-frame clones and leaves out a portion. The sample consists of around 54,000 clones, under 95% of them appearing once. This specimen was CD4+ or CD8+ T cells sorted from blood, taken in a trial of the OX40 agonist ivuxolimab. These receptors came from an adult with an advanced solid tumor such as melanoma, head and neck, liver or kidney cancer.

The rearrangement links TRBV27 to TRBJ2-1; D ambiguous. The ends were cut back, 6 bases at V and 4 bases at J, with 10 bases in the middle. The germline CDR1 and CDR2 sequences are MNHEY and SMNVEV (reference sequence). CDR3 size: 13 residues. The CDR3, as DNA: TGTGCCAGCAGAGGTGGGGTATACAATGAGCAGTTCTTC. It specifies CASRGGVYNEQFF.

This chain joins TRBV27 and TRBJ1-2; D not certain. The CDR3 is 13 amino acids. Trimming shortened V by 5 bases and J by 2 bases, and 9 bases separated the two germline ends. Looked up from germline, CDR1 is MNHEY and CDR2 is SMNVEV (reference sequence). The CDR3 spells CASSEGRNYGYTF. DNA of the CDR3: TGTGCCAGCAGTGAAGGGAGGAACTATGGCTACACCTTC.

The chain has TRBV19 and TRBJ2-1, with 8 positions matching TRBD1. CDR1 is LNHDA and CDR2 is SQIVND in the germline V gene (reference sequence). V shed 5 bases and J 2 bases; nucleotides not matched to a gene: 2. The CDR3 is 14 amino acids. The CDR3 DNA reads TGTGCCAGTAGTCCGACAGGGGCCTACAATGAGCAGTTCTTC. Translating it yields CASSPTGAYNEQFF.

The chain has TRBV12-5 and TRBJ1-1; D gene ambiguous. The CDR3 has 13 residues. CDR1 and CDR2 from the germline V gene are LGHNT and FRNRAP. Trimming shortened V by 6 bases and J by 0 bases, and 8 bases separated the two germline ends. The CDR3 sequence: CASGGGLNTEAFF. CDR3 nucleotide sequence: TGTGCTAGTGGGGGTGGGCTGAACACTGAAGCTTTCTTT.

The V call is TRBV19, the J call TRBJ2-1; the match to TRBD1 covers 9 bases. J gave up 4 bases and V 5 bases, and 3 bases lay outside the gene matches. The CDR3 has 14 residues. From germline, CDR1 is LNHDA and CDR2 SQIVND (reference sequence). CDR3 region: CASSGGTGYNEQFF. The CDR3 nucleotides read TGTGCCAGTAGTGGAGGGACAGGGTACAATGAGCAGTTCTTC.

CDR3 nucleotide sequence: TGTGCCAGCAGCGGCGACAAGCTACGTTACAATGAGCAGTTCTTC. Translation gives CASSGDKLRYNEQFF. The chain employs TRBV9 and TRBJ2-1; D unclear. Trimming removed 3 bases from V and 4 bases from J, with 14 bases in between. The CDR3 has 15 amino acids. CDR1 is SGDLS and CDR2 is YYNGEE in the germline V gene.

The CDR3 reads CASSVNPAEQFF. The DNA of the CDR3 is TGTGCCAGCAGCGTAAACCCCGCTGAGCAGTTCTTC. The chain is built from TRBV9 and TRBJ2-1; D ambiguous. From germline, CDR1 is SGDLS and CDR2 YYNGEE. V lost 1 base to trimming and J lost 9 bases, with 8 bases between them. The CDR3 spans 12 residues.

As to this clone: Sequence at one end of the junction differs from germline and may be a read error. The genes are TRBV4-3 and TRBJ2-3; 8 bases align to TRBD1. Germline assignment: CDR1 LGHNA and CDR2 YSLEER. The CDR3 extends over 18 amino acids. CDR3 sequence: CASSQAGQGLFGTDTQYF. CDR3 nucleotide sequence: TGCGCCAGCAGTCAAGCCGGACAGGGTTTATTTGGCACAGATACGCAGTATTTT.

The J gene is TRBJ1-2, the V gene TRBV29-1; 11 bases map to TRBD1. This CDR3 is built from 12 residues. Losses at the gene ends were 1 base for V and 8 bases for J; bases not matched to a gene: 0. In germline, CDR1 is SQVTM, CDR2 ANQGSEA. The CDR3 sequence: CSVEGTGGGYTF. As DNA, the CDR3 is TGCAGCGTTGAAGGGACAGGGGGCGGCTACACCTTC.

This chain links TRBV27 with TRBJ2-1; 9 positions match TRBD1. The CDR3 is 14 residues long. V lost 5 bases to trimming and J lost 8 bases; unmatched junction nucleotides: 7. The germline V gene encodes CDR1 MNHEY and CDR2 SMNVEV (reference sequence). This CDR3 is CASSLRQGVYEQFF. The DNA of the CDR3 is TGTGCCAGCAGTCTAAGACAGGGGGTATATGAGCAGTTCTTC.

The rearrangement uses TRBV30 and TRBJ1-1; 7 nucleotides match TRBD1. CDR3 length: 17 residues. Per germline, CDR1 GTSNPN and CDR2 SVGIG (reference sequence). The J segment lost 4 bases and the V segment lost 0 bases, leaving 14 bases of the junction unmatched. CDR3 loop: CAWSVGGLGGLSTEAFF. CDR3 nucleotide sequence: TGTGCCTGGAGTGTAGGGGGTCTAGGGGGCCTAAGCACTGAAGCTTTCTTT. Looking up the rest from reference TRBV30 and TRBJ1-1 gives the full variable domain: SQTIHQWPATLVQPVGSPLSLECTVEGTSNPNLYWYRQAAGRGLQLLFYSVGIGQISSEVPQNLSASRPQDRQFILSSKKLLLSDSGFYLCAWSVGGLGGLSTEAFFGQGTRLTVV.

The chain's CDR3 is CASSYTTSQETQYF. For the CDR3, the DNA is TGTGCCAGCAGTTACACAACAAGCCAAGAGACCCAGTACTTC. The V gene is TRBV6-6, the J gene TRBJ2-5; D is undetermined. CDR1 and CDR2 (germline): MNHNY, SVGAGI (reference sequence). V dropped 2 bases and J dropped 1 base, with 8 bases sitting between them. The CDR3 is 14 residues long.